The present T cell receptor beta chain was sequenced within a study of vaccination and CD4 T cells after COVID-19. Study-wide results and caveats: Detection of a median about 86% of reactive clones in convalescent patients was confined to the period after vaccination.

Cultured CD4+ T cells had their DNA profiled by the Oncomine TCR Beta short-read assay. TCRdb used MiXCR to reprocess the PCR reads, holding one entry per CDR3 protein. The sample includes some 7,000 distinct CDR3 sequences, less than 40% seen only once; the top ten take around 28%. This clonotype was observed once. Its target is not known. The CDR3 totals 15 residues. V was shortened by 0 bases and J by 5 bases, with 13 bases between the two germline ends. Treatment specified: roughly ten-day PBMC culture with coronavirus spike peptide pools or control peptides (ViraFEST assay). The unexposed donor's CD4+ T cells were collected before the COVID-19 pandemic (2011-2018). Per well, a few million PBMCs were cultured in the presence of approximately 9 IU/ml IL-2 and approximately 9.4 ug/ml peptide pools. Scientists separated out CD4+ T cells through negative selection following 10 days in culture.

This TCR was recovered from a human donor in good health. Sequencing used CD4+ T cells from blood, cultured in vitro. The chain couples TRBV12-3 or TRBV12-4 to TRBJ1-2, with D possibly TRBD1 on 5 matching bases. The chain's CDR3 is CASSLAESGGYGYTF. CDR3 in DNA: TGTGCCAGCAGTTTAGCGGAAAGCGGGGGGTATGGCTACACCTTC.